The next 32 T cell receptor beta chains were all read from a single sample in a study of PD-1 blockade in classical Hodgkin lymphoma. Documented time point: newly diagnosed, previously untreated cHL patient sample. Assay: immunoSEQ multiplex PCR; the TCRdb copy retains only in-frame clones and omits some. Of 30,000 or so clones listed, approximately 91% are singletons. Sequencing was performed on peripheral blood mononuclear cells (PBMCs). These receptors all stem from a human donor with classical Hodgkin lymphoma.

The chain couples TRBV7-3 to TRBJ2-7; D gene uncertain. The CDR3 totals 11 residues. The germline V gene has CDR1 SGHTA and CDR2 FQGTGA. V dropped 6 bases and J dropped 6 bases, with 9 bases sitting between them. The CDR3 loop reads CASRLEGEQYF. The CDR3 DNA is TGTGCCAGCAGGTTAGAAGGCGAGCAGTACTTC.

The rearrangement joins TRBV11-2 to TRBJ2-6; D is unresolved. The CDR3 is 16 residues long. V was trimmed by 5 bases and J by 0 bases, leaving 11 bases between them. Germline V gene data show CDR1 as SGHAT and CDR2 as FQNNGV. Here the CDR3 reads CASSPTYFSGANVLTF. The CDR3 nucleotides are TGTGCCAGCAGCCCAACCTACTTCTCTGGGGCCAACGTCCTGACTTTC. Variable domain in full (rest from reference TRBV11-2 and TRBJ2-6): EAGVAQSPRYKIIEKRQSVAFWCNPISGHATLYWYQQILGQGPKLLIQFQNNGVVDDSQLPKDRFSAERLKGVDSTLKIQPAKLEDSAVYLCASSPTYFSGANVLTFGAGSRLTVL.

V usage is TRBV18 and J usage is TRBJ2-5, with 8 bases that match TRBD1. CDR1 is KGHSH, CDR2 LQKENI, per germline. The CDR3 sequence is 15 residues long. V gave up 6 bases and J gave up 1 base; unmatched junction bases: 7. The CDR3 bases are TGTGCCAGCTCCGCCGGGACAGGAAGCCAAGAGACCCAGTACTTC. Its protein product is CASSAGTGSQETQYF.

The chain joins TRBV5-1 to TRBJ2-7; TRBD2 aligns across 11 bases. This CDR3 is built from 16 residues. Trimming cost V 0 bases and J 3 bases; bases outside gene matches: 5. Germline CDR1 and CDR2: SGHRS and YFSETQ. The CDR3 here is CASSLAQGLAVYEQYF. Here the CDR3 DNA reads TGCGCCAGCAGCTTGGCCCAGGGACTAGCGGTCTACGAGCAGTACTTC.

The V call is TRBV27, the J call TRBJ2-7, with 10 bases lining up with TRBD1. With V trimmed by 4 bases and J by 5 bases, 5 bases remained unmatched. The CDR3 contains 14 residues. From germline, CDR1 is MNHEY and CDR2 SMNVEV (reference sequence). The CDR3 nucleotides read TGTGCCAGCAGTTGGACAGGGGGGTCTCACGAGCAGTACTTC. This encodes CASSWTGGSHEQYF.

V and J are TRBV6-5 and TRBJ1-2; TRBD1 agrees at 10 bases. There are 15 residues in the CDR3. The V gene end was trimmed by 6 bases and the J gene end by 7 bases; junction bases not matched to a gene: 11. The germline V gene encodes CDR1 MNHEY and CDR2 SVGAGI. The DNA of the CDR3 is TGTGCCAGCAGACGCCGGGACAGGGGAGGACTTGGCTACACCTTC. Translating gives CASRRRDRGGLGYTF.

The V gene is TRBV7-2, the J gene TRBJ2-2; TRBD2 matches 12 bases. The CDR3 spans 17 residues. CDR1 and CDR2 from the germline V gene are SGHTA and FQGNSA. V shed 5 bases, J shed 7 bases, and the junction held 11 bases outside the gene matches. The CDR3 DNA sequence: TGTGCCAGCAGCCCATTACGACTAGCGGGGGAGGGCGGGGAGCTGTTTTTT. Protein sequence: CASSPLRLAGEGGELFF.

This clone was seen a handful of times. Here the CDR3 DNA reads TGTGCCAGCAGTCCTATCGGGGCGGGGGGCTCCTACGAGCAGTACTTC. Amino acid sequence: CASSPIGAGGSYEQYF. This rearrangement joins TRBV6-6 to TRBJ2-7; 8 bases align to TRBD2. CDR1 is MNHNY and CDR2 is SVGAGI in the germline V gene (reference sequence). The V gene end was trimmed by 5 bases and the J gene end by 0 bases; junction bases not matched to a gene: 9. The CDR3 sequence is 16 residues long.

The chain has TRBV29-1 and TRBJ1-1, with unresolved D. Germline V CDR1 and CDR2: SQVTM, ANQGSEA. Deletions cut 7 bases from V and 1 base from J, with 13 bases between. The CDR3 is made up of 13 amino acids. DNA of the CDR3: TGCAGCGCATTGCGGACGGAGAACACTGAAGCTTTCTTT. Protein product: CSALRTENTEAFF.

The V call is TRBV20-1, the J call TRBJ1-2, with D unresolved. The germline CDR1 and CDR2 sequences are DFQATT and SNEGSKA (reference sequence). This CDR3 is built from 11 residues. In DNA, the CDR3 is TGCACCCCAGGAGGTAACTATGGCTACACCTTC. This translates into CTPGGNYGYTF.

The genes are TRBV27 and TRBJ2-3, with 7 nucleotides matching TRBD2. Germline V gene data show CDR1 as MNHEY and CDR2 as SMNVEV (reference sequence). This CDR3 contains 15 residues. With 5 bases clipped from V and 2 bases from J, the junction kept 7 bases outside the gene matches. The CDR3 protein is CASSQLASITDTQYF. DNA of the CDR3: TGTGCCAGCAGTCAACTAGCGTCAATCACAGATACGCAGTATTTT.

V usage is TRBV5-4 and J usage is TRBJ2-7; TRBD2 agrees at 8 bases. Germline values: CDR1 SGHNT, CDR2 YYREEE (reference sequence). Trimming at V came to 4 bases and at J to 1 base, leaving 10 bases not matched to a gene. CDR3 length: 16 amino acids. The CDR3 region has the DNA TGTGCCAGCAGCCGGACCGGCGGGGGGCTATCCTACGAGCAGTACTTC. It is translated as CASSRTGGGLSYEQYF.

CDR3 in amino acids: CASSLTLAVDNEQFF. Here the CDR3 DNA reads TGCGCCAGCAGCTTGACACTAGCGGTCGACAATGAGCAGTTCTTC. The rearrangement joins TRBV5-1 to TRBJ2-1, with TRBD2 identical over 8 bases. J was trimmed by 5 bases and V by 1 base; bases with no gene match: 5. The length of the CDR3 is 15 residues. In germline, CDR1 is SGHRS, CDR2 YFSETQ. Supplemented by reference TRBV5-1 and TRBJ2-1, the full variable domain reads KAGVTQTPRYLIKTRGQQVTLSCSPISGHRSVSWYQQTPGQGLQFLFEYFSETQRNKGNFPGRFSGRQFSNSRSEMNVSTLELGDSALYLCASSLTLAVDNEQFFGPGTRLTVL.

This rearrangement joins TRBV21-1 to TRBJ2-5. TRBV21-1 is a documented pseudogene. The CDR3 spans 14 residues. The chain's CDR3 is CASSKGRYQETQYF. Here the CDR3 DNA reads TGTGCCAGCAGCAAAGGACGGTACCAAGAGACCCAGTACTTC.

The chain has TRBV11-3 and TRBJ2-7; D is unresolved. The CDR3 covers 15 residues. The ends were cut back, 0 bases at V and 0 bases at J, with 9 bases in the middle. Germline V gives CDR1 SGHNT, CDR2 YENEEA. CDR3: CASSLDSKNSYEQYF. The CDR3 nucleotides read TGTGCCAGCAGCTTAGATTCCAAGAACTCCTACGAGCAGTACTTC.

The chain employs TRBV11-2 and TRBJ2-1, with 7 bases identical to TRBD2. This CDR3 is built from 13 residues. Germline V gives CDR1 SGHAT, CDR2 FQNNGV. Losses at the gene ends were 4 bases for V and 6 bases for J; bases not matched to a gene: 3. In DNA, the CDR3 is TGTGCCAGCAGCTCTGGACTAGTCAATGAGCAGTTCTTC. It specifies CASSSGLVNEQFF.

The chain carries TRBV7-9 and TRBJ2-7; 7 bases agree with TRBD2. V shed 5 bases and J 6 bases; nucleotides not matched to a gene: 4. Germline values: CDR1 SEHNR, CDR2 FQNEAQ (reference sequence). CDR3 length equals 12 residues. CDR3 DNA: TGTGCCAGCAGCCAACTAGCGAGCGAGCAGTACTTC. Its protein is CASSQLASEQYF.

This sequence joins TRBV29-1 and TRBJ2-7; no definite D call. Germline V gene sequence: CDR1 SQVTM, CDR2 ANQGSEA. Trimming removed 6 bases from V and 2 bases from J, with 14 bases in between. CDR3 size: 13 residues. The CDR3 spells CSVSSVGAYEQYF. The CDR3 region has the DNA TGCAGCGTCTCCAGTGTTGGCGCCTACGAGCAGTACTTC.

The chain joins TRBV4-3 to TRBJ1-1; TRBD1 matches 12 bases. The CDR3 extends over 13 amino acids. CDR1 is LGHNA, CDR2 YSLEER, per germline. With V trimmed by 2 bases and J by 11 bases, 3 bases remained unmatched. CDR3 region: CASSQTGQGAAFF. CDR3 coding DNA: TGCGCCAGCAGCCAAACGGGACAGGGGGCGGCTTTCTTT.

The CDR3 DNA reads as TGTGCCAGCAGTTTTGACAGGGCCAGCAATCAGCCCCAGCATTTT. Protein product: CASSFDRASNQPQHF. V gene TRBV2 combines with J gene TRBJ1-5; 7 positions match TRBD1. The CDR3 runs to 15 residues. Looked up from germline, CDR1 is SNHLY and CDR2 is FYNNEI. The J segment lost 1 base and the V segment lost 5 bases, leaving 5 bases of the junction unmatched.

The CDR3 nucleotides are TGCGCCAGCAGCGCCTCTCGGGGGGTCGGAACAGATACGCAGTATTTT. Protein product: CASSASRGVGTDTQYF. The chain has TRBV5-1 and TRBJ2-3; 7 bases are shared with TRBD2. This CDR3 has 16 residues. The germline V gene has CDR1 SGHRS and CDR2 YFSETQ. The V segment lost 4 bases and the J segment 3 bases; nucleotides outside the gene matches: 11.

This chain connects TRBV5-6 to TRBJ1-1; 9 bases align to TRBD1. Germline V gene data show CDR1 as SGHDT and CDR2 as YYEEEE. The CDR3 has 16 amino acids. Trimming cost V 0 bases and J 2 bases; bases outside gene matches: 5. This CDR3 is CASSLGGTGLNTEAFF. As DNA, the CDR3 is TGTGCCAGCAGCTTGGGAGGGACAGGGTTAAACACTGAAGCTTTCTTT.

V and J are TRBV10-3 and TRBJ2-2; 7 positions agree with TRBD2. The CDR3 is 13 residues long. Germline loops: CDR1 ENHRY, CDR2 SYGVKD. Germline trimming cut 10 bases from V and 0 bases from J; bases unmatched to any gene: 2. This chain's CDR3 is CATGRSNTGELFF. CDR3 nucleotide sequence: TGTGCCACCGGGAGGTCGAACACCGGGGAGCTGTTTTTT.

The sample holds a few counts of this clone. As DNA, the CDR3 is TGTGCCAGCAGTGGTAGTCTGGGTAACGCTGAAGCTTTCTTT. Translation: CASSGSLGNAEAFF. The gene calls are TRBV2 and TRBJ1-1; D call uncertain. V lost 4 bases and J lost 6, with 15 bases in between. The germline V gene has CDR1 SNHLY and CDR2 FYNNEI. The CDR3 runs 14 residues.

This sequence joins TRBV7-9 and TRBJ1-5; D uncertain. Germline V gives CDR1 SEHNR, CDR2 FQNEAQ (reference sequence). This CDR3 comprises 14 residues. Trimming left V 2 bases short and J 0 bases short, with 5 bases between. The DNA of the CDR3 is TGTGCCAGCAGCTTAATGGGTAGCAATCAGCCCCAGCATTTT. This encodes CASSLMGSNQPQHF.

With regard to this clone: Other DNA sequences in this sample translate to the same CDR3. The chain employs TRBV6-1 and TRBJ2-7; 7 bases match TRBD2. This CDR3 is 12 amino acids long. The germline V gene has CDR1 MNHNS and CDR2 SASEGT. Losses at the gene ends were 3 bases for V and 6 bases for J; bases not matched to a gene: 2. The CDR3 spells CASSDPSGEQYF. As DNA, the CDR3 is TGTGCCAGCAGTGACCCTAGCGGCGAGCAGTACTTC.

This rearrangement joins TRBV28 to TRBJ2-5, with D perhaps TRBD2 (5 bases). This CDR3 region has 14 residues. The germline V gene encodes CDR1 MDHEN and CDR2 SYDVKM. Trimming cost V 6 bases and J 5 bases, with 16 bases left between them. CDR3 bases: TGTGCCAGCAGCCTGACCCGTCGGAGGGAGACCCAGTACTTC. This gives the protein CASSLTRRRETQYF.

This chain connects TRBV18 to TRBJ2-2; D unresolved. The CDR3 has 15 amino acids. V dropped 3 bases and J dropped 4 bases, with 12 bases sitting between them. CDR1 is KGHSH and CDR2 is LQKENI in the germline V gene. The CDR3 coding sequence is TGTGCCAGCTCACCCGAAGACGATACCACCGGGGAGCTGTTTTTT. It specifies CASSPEDDTTGELFF.

CDR3 sequence: CASRGQGTDTQYF. In nucleotides, the CDR3 is TGTGCCAGTAGGGGACAGGGAACAGATACGCAGTATTTT. J is TRBJ2-3 and V is TRBV19, with 9 bases lining up with TRBD1. With V trimmed by 6 bases and J by 3 bases, 1 base remained unmatched. The CDR3 runs 13 residues. CDR1 is LNHDA and CDR2 is SQIVND in the germline V gene (reference sequence).

This clone was detected once. This sequence joins TRBV7-2 and TRBJ1-2; D may be TRBD1 (5 bases). There are 14 residues in the CDR3. Germline V CDR1 and CDR2: SGHTA, FQGNSA. V lost 5 bases, J lost 3 bases, and 13 bases lay in between. CDR3 in amino acids: CASSPQQAYYGYTF. In DNA, the CDR3 is TGTGCCAGCAGCCCCCAACAGGCCTACTATGGCTACACCTTC. Looking up the rest from reference TRBV7-2 and TRBJ1-2 gives the full variable domain: GAGVSQSPSNKVTEKGKDVELRCDPISGHTALYWYRQSLGQGLEFLIYFQGNSAPDKSGLPSDRFSAERTGGSVSTLTIQRTQQEDSAVYLCASSPQQAYYGYTFGSGTRLTVV.

V is TRBV28 and J is TRBJ1-5; TRBD1 matches 9 bases. This CDR3 has 16 amino acids. Germline CDR1 and CDR2: MDHEN and SYDVKM. The junction had 8 bases not matched to a gene; V was cut back by 4 bases and J by 4 bases. DNA for the CDR3: TGTGCCAGCAGTTCTCTGACAGGGGGTGGTAATCAGCCCCAGCATTTT. Its protein product is CASSSLTGGGNQPQHF.

The chain links TRBV7-7 to TRBJ2-7, with 7 bases lining up with TRBD1. V shed 1 base and J 5 bases; nucleotides not matched to a gene: 2. This CDR3 contains 13 residues. Germline CDR1 reads SSHAT; CDR2 reads FNYEAQ (reference sequence). This CDR3 reads CASSLDRGNEQYF. In nucleotides, the CDR3 is TGTGCCAGCAGCTTAGACAGGGGAAACGAGCAGTACTTC.